Listed here are 23 T cell receptor beta chains from one sample, sequenced in a study of cytomegalovirus exposure and HLA in healthy donors. This table comes from immunoSEQ multiplex PCR, and its TCRdb copy is limited to in-frame clones, with some not included. The sample comprises fewer than 150,000 clones, about 90% of which are singletons, and 1.4% to 1.5% rests with the top ten. Sequenced: PBMCs. The receptors come from a man aged 30 to 45 in good health and CMV-seronegative.

The chain combines TRBV29-1 with TRBJ2-5, with D maybe TRBD2 (5 bases). The CDR3 totals 12 residues. Per the germline V gene, CDR1 is SQVTM and CDR2 is ANQGSEA. Trimming pared 6 bases from V and 5 bases from J, leaving 13 bases between. The CDR3 nucleotides are TGCAGCGTCCTCACTAGTGGGGAGACCCAGTACTTC. Its protein product is CSVLTSGETQYF.

V is TRBV6-1 and J is TRBJ1-5, with D possibly TRBD1 on 6 matching bases. Between the trimmed V and J ends, which lost 1 base and 2 bases, there was a span of 15 bases. The CDR3 is 17 amino acids. CDR1 and CDR2 from the germline V gene are MNHNS and SASEGT. The CDR3 here is CASSEVGGGHGNQPQHF. The CDR3 coding sequence is TGTGCCAGCAGTGAAGTCGGCGGGGGGCACGGCAATCAGCCCCAGCATTTT.

A single count supports this clone. V usage is TRBV4-1 and J usage is TRBJ2-1, with D maybe TRBD2 (5 bases). Germline lookup yields CDR1 MGHRA and CDR2 YSYEKL. This CDR3 region has 16 residues. V lost 3 bases, J lost 4 bases, and 16 bases lay in between. This CDR3 reads CASSQARDARYNEQFF. CDR3 DNA: TGCGCCAGCAGCCAGGCACGGGATGCCCGTTACAATGAGCAGTTCTTC.

Comment on this clone: This specimen includes other DNA sequences encoding the same CDR3. J is TRBJ2-7 and V is TRBV18; D call uncertain. The CDR3 extends over 14 amino acids. The V and J ends lost 0 bases and 0 bases respectively, with 6 bases between them. Germline CDR1 reads KGHSH; CDR2 reads LQKENI. The CDR3 spells CASSPPTSSYEQYF. The CDR3 DNA reads TGTGCCAGCTCACCACCCACCAGCTCCTACGAGCAGTACTTC.

This clone was detected only a few times. This chain uses TRBV6-5 with TRBJ2-1; D remains unclear. V lost 5 bases, J lost 4 bases, and 12 bases lay in between. There are 14 residues in the CDR3. CDR1 is MNHEY, CDR2 SVGAGI, per germline. Here the CDR3 reads CASSNVERYNEQFF. In nucleotides, the CDR3 is TGTGCCAGCAGTAACGTGGAGCGATACAATGAGCAGTTCTTC.

The chain carries TRBV7-2 and TRBJ1-1, with TRBD1 identical over 7 bases. The trim removed 0 bases at V and 5 bases at J, leaving 6 bases unmatched. There are 15 residues in the CDR3. Looked up from germline, CDR1 is SGHTA and CDR2 is FQGNSA. As DNA, the CDR3 is TGTGCCAGCAGCTTAGCCGGGACAGCCCTAACTGAAGCTTTCTTT. Translating gives CASSLAGTALTEAFF.

This chain connects TRBV6-5 to TRBJ1-5; D possibly corresponds to TRBD1 (5 bases). The CDR3 runs to 14 residues. Trimming pared 3 bases from V and 2 bases from J, leaving 8 bases between. Germline CDR1 and CDR2: MNHEY and SVGAGI. CDR3 in amino acids: CASSYDSGNQPQHF. DNA for the CDR3: TGTGCCAGCAGTTATGACAGCGGCAATCAGCCCCAGCATTTT.

The chain uses TRBV7-6 and TRBJ2-5; D is unclear. Between the trimmed V and J ends, which lost 2 bases and 7 bases, there was a span of 11 bases. CDR1 and CDR2 (germline): SGHVS, FNYEAQ. This CDR3 spans 13 amino acids. The CDR3 region has the DNA TGTGCCAGCAGCTTACCGGGTAGTGGGACCCAGTACTTC. It translates to CASSLPGSGTQYF. Filled out from reference TRBV7-6 and TRBJ2-5, the complete variable domain reads GAGVSQSPRYKVTKRGQDVALRCDPISGHVSLYWYRQALGQGPEFLTYFNYEAQQDKSGLPNDRFSAERPEGSISTLTIQRTEQRDSAMYRCASSLPGSGTQYFGPGTRLLVL.

The chain has TRBV23-1 and TRBJ2-1; 9 bases are a match to TRBD2. TRBV23-1 is filed as an ORF, its function uncertain. CDR3 size: 19 residues. The ends lost 0 bases at V and 0 bases at J; junction bases unmatched: 9. The CDR3 loop is CASSQSTRGRATSYNEQFF. The CDR3 region has the DNA TGCGCCAGCAGTCAATCGACGCGCGGGAGGGCAACCTCCTACAATGAGCAGTTCTTC.

The chain uses TRBV19 and TRBJ1-3; no firm D call. This CDR3 has 16 residues. Germline V gives CDR1 LNHDA, CDR2 SQIVND (reference sequence). V shed 6 bases and J shed 2 bases, with 17 bases lying between them. CDR3 region: CASSSNPGRTGNTIYF. The DNA for the CDR3 is TGTGCCAGTAGCTCTAACCCGGGGAGGACTGGAAACACCATATATTTT.

The chain has TRBV5-8 and TRBJ1-6; D is unclear. CDR1 SGHTS and CDR2 YDEGEE come from the germline V gene. The CDR3 is made up of 14 amino acids. The V gene lost 3 bases and the J gene lost 7 bases, with 11 bases spanning the gap. In DNA, the CDR3 is TGTGCCAGCAGCTGGGAGGCAGCCAATTCACCCCTCCACTTT. This gives the protein CASSWEAANSPLHF.

This clone has a handful of counts. V gene TRBV6-1 combines with J gene TRBJ1-5; D unclear. V dropped 5 bases and J dropped 2 bases, with 13 bases sitting between them. Germline lookup yields CDR1 MNHNS and CDR2 SASEGT. CDR3 length equals 15 residues. The CDR3 is CASSLGGWGNQPQHF. The CDR3 DNA sequence: TGTGCCAGCAGTCTTGGAGGTTGGGGCAATCAGCCCCAGCATTTT.

The chain links TRBV10-3 to TRBJ2-2, with D perhaps TRBD2 (5 bases). Germline CDR1 ENHRY, CDR2 SYGVKD. The ends were cut back, 3 bases at V and 4 bases at J, with 12 bases in the middle. CDR3 length: 15 amino acids. This CDR3 is CAISDGSRITGELFF. Written as DNA, the CDR3 is TGTGCCATCAGTGATGGGAGTCGGATCACCGGGGAGCTGTTTTTT.

V is TRBV4-1 and J is TRBJ1-2; D call uncertain. CDR3 size: 14 residues. Looked up from germline, CDR1 is MGHRA and CDR2 is YSYEKL. Deletions cut 2 bases from V and 3 bases from J, with 10 bases between. The CDR3 DNA reads TGCGCCAGCAGCCAATCTGCGGGCGACTATGGCTACACCTTC. This encodes CASSQSAGDYGYTF.

The chain has TRBV25-1 and TRBJ2-1; 7 bases are shared with TRBD2. The CDR3 length is 14 residues. Trimming removed 7 bases from V and 2 bases from J; junction bases left unmatched: 5. CDR1 and CDR2 (germline): MGHDK, SYGVNS. This chain's CDR3 is CASTSGLTYNEQFF. The CDR3 region has the DNA TGTGCCAGCACGTCGGGACTAACCTACAATGAGCAGTTCTTC.

The V call is TRBV10-2, the J call TRBJ1-5; D possibly corresponds to TRBD1 (5 bases). V gave up 2 bases and J gave up 5 bases, with 13 bases separating them. The length of the CDR3 is 15 residues. CDR1 and CDR2 from the germline V gene are WSHSY and SAAADI. In DNA form, the CDR3 reads TGCGCCAGCAGTGAGGGTCAGGGTTCACATCAGCCCCAGCATTTT. Translated, it gives CASSEGQGSHQPQHF.

The chain carries TRBV12-2 and TRBJ2-7; no check of the table's D call, TRBD1, against the DNA was made. TRBV12-2 is annotated as a pseudogene. The CDR3 totals 11 residues. The CDR3 region has the DNA TGTGCAAGTCGTATGCATGGTTACAAGTACTTC. Translating gives CASRMHGYKYF.

CDR3 in amino acids: CASSLNGRTGNTIYF. The CDR3 bases are TGCGCCAGCAGCTTGAATGGCAGAACTGGAAACACCATATATTTT. The rearrangement joins TRBV5-1 to TRBJ1-3; D not certain. The CDR3 has 15 amino acids. With 1 base removed from V and 2 bases from J, the gap between germline ends came to 10 bases. Germline CDR1 SGHRS, CDR2 YFSETQ. Supplemented by reference TRBV5-1 and TRBJ1-3, the full variable domain reads KAGVTQTPRYLIKTRGQQVTLSCSPISGHRSVSWYQQTPGQGLQFLFEYFSETQRNKGNFPGRFSGRQFSNSRSEMNVSTLELGDSALYLCASSLNGRTGNTIYFGEGSWLTVV.

The table lists this clone with a few counts. V is TRBV30 and J is TRBJ1-1; D not resolved. The CDR3 is 13 amino acids. The germline V gene has CDR1 GTSNPN and CDR2 SVGIG (reference sequence). V shed 3 bases and J shed 1 base, with 9 bases lying between them. The CDR3 spells CAWSAPGNTEAFF. The CDR3 DNA reads TGTGCCTGGAGCGCCCCGGGGAACACTGAAGCTTTCTTT. Drawing the rest from reference TRBV30 and TRBJ1-1, the complete variable domain is SQTIHQWPATLVQPVGSPLSLECTVEGTSNPNLYWYRQAAGRGLQLLFYSVGIGQISSEVPQNLSASRPQDRQFILSSKKLLLSDSGFYLCAWSAPGNTEAFFGQGTRLTVV.

J is TRBJ2-4 and V is TRBV29-1, with 9 bases aligning to TRBD1. Germline V CDR1 and CDR2: SQVTM, ANQGSEA. The CDR3 covers 12 residues. Trimming at V came to 6 bases and at J to 13 bases, leaving 10 bases not matched to a gene. CDR3 in amino acids: CSVTTGTGRQYF. The CDR3 DNA sequence: TGCAGCGTGACAACCGGGACAGGGAGGCAGTACTTC.

In this sample, this clone turned up a few times. The J gene is TRBJ2-6, the V gene TRBV6-4; 7 nucleotides align to TRBD2. The CDR3 runs 17 residues. Germline V gene data show CDR1 as MRHNA and CDR2 as SNTAGT. With V trimmed by 4 bases and J by 1 base, 7 bases remained unmatched. In nucleotides, the CDR3 is TGTGCCAGCAGTGGAATTAGCGGGCCATCTGGGGCCAACGTCCTGACTTTC. Translated, it gives CASSGISGPSGANVLTF.

The chain joins TRBV30 to TRBJ1-5, with a weak D call TRBD1 (6 bases). V gave up 2 bases and J gave up 5 bases, with 13 bases separating them. Germline-derived CDR1 and CDR2 are GTSNPN and SVGIG (reference sequence). The CDR3 runs to 14 residues. The CDR3 loop is CAWSTTGLHQPQHF. As DNA, the CDR3 is TGTGCCTGGAGTACCACAGGGCTACATCAGCCCCAGCATTTT.

The J gene is TRBJ2-7, the V gene TRBV7-9; D is uncertain. The CDR3 covers 12 residues. Germline CDR1 and CDR2: SEHNR and FQNEAQ (reference sequence). The ends were cut back, 5 bases at V and 6 bases at J, with 11 bases in the middle. The CDR3 region is CASSTNYGEQYF. The CDR3 DNA reads as TGTGCCAGCAGCACTAACTACGGCGAGCAGTACTTC. The variable domain in full, completed from reference TRBV7-9 and TRBJ2-7, reads DTGVSQNPRHKITKRGQNVTFRCDPISEHNRLYWYRQTLGQGPEFLTYFQNEAQLEKSRLLSDRFSAERPKGSFSTLEIQRTEQGDSAMYLCASSTNYGEQYFGPGTRLTVT.